This entry lists 28 T cell receptor beta chains sequenced from one sample in a study of blood T cells in healthy people across ages. Sample-barcoded 5' priming and a J-beta primer mix drove a second PCR of about 7 to 11 cycles. Via MiXCR, TCRdb re-called the 5' RACE reads, giving one row per CDR3 protein. The sample lists about 730,000 distinct CDR3 sequences; approximately 43% were seen once. The material sequenced was blood. The receptor source for this set is a woman aged 55-70 years in good health.

This clonotype was seen a single time. The V gene is TRBV30, the J gene TRBJ2-7; D remains unclear. CDR3 size: 13 residues. The V gene's germline CDR1 is GTSNPN and CDR2 SVGIG (reference sequence). Trimming removed 0 bases from V and 1 base from J, with 7 bases in between. The CDR3 DNA reads as TGTGCCTGGAGTGTACGAAAGTCCTACGAGCAGTACTTC. Amino acid sequence: CAWSVRKSYEQYF.

V usage is TRBV11-2 and J usage is TRBJ1-5; 12 bases fit TRBD1. This CDR3 has 15 amino acids. J lost 3 bases, V lost 5 bases, and 2 bases had no gene match. Germline CDR1 reads SGHAT; CDR2 reads FQNNGV. CDR3 DNA sequence: TGTGCCAGCAGCCGGGGACAGGGGGCCAATCAGCCCCAGCATTTT. This translates into CASSRGQGANQPQHF.

With regard to this clonotype: Its ends do not fully match the called genes, so a read error is possible. The chain joins TRBV7-2 to TRBJ2-1; 9 bases line up with TRBD2. The CDR3 has 15 amino acids. CDR1 is SGHTA and CDR2 is FQGNSA in the germline V gene. The CDR3 DNA follows: TGTGCCAGCAGCCCCCGGACTAGCGACAACAATGGGCAGTTCTTC. It encodes CASSPRTSDNNGQFF.

At least ten counts were recorded for this clonotype. The CDR3 is CAIGKAGGHNEQFF. CDR3 in DNA: TGTGCCATCGGAAAGGCGGGGGGCCACAATGAGCAGTTCTTC. The V and J genes are TRBV10-3 and TRBJ2-1; 8 nucleotides match TRBD2. The CDR3 consists of 14 residues. The V gene end was trimmed by 8 bases and the J gene end by 5 bases; junction bases not matched to a gene: 8. CDR1 and CDR2 from the germline V gene are ENHRY and SYGVKD.

As to this clonotype: Germline and junction disagree at one end, which may indicate a read error. CDR3 nucleotide sequence: TGTGCCAGCAGCCAAGACGTCTCCCTAATGGGCACAGATGCGCAGTATTTT. Protein product: CASSQDVSLMGTDAQYF. The chain has TRBV4-2 and TRBJ2-3; D remains ambiguous. CDR1 and CDR2 (germline): LGHNA, YNFKEQ. The CDR3 is made up of 17 amino acids.

The chain carries TRBV4-3 and TRBJ1-3, with a tentative D call TRBD1 (6 bases). CDR1 is LGHNA and CDR2 is YSLEER in the germline V gene. This CDR3 contains 16 residues. Trimming cost V 2 bases and J 0 bases, with 11 bases left between them. DNA of the CDR3: TGCGCCAGCAGCCAAAGCGGGGGCAACTCTGGAAACACCATATATTTT. Its translation is CASSQSGGNSGNTIYF.

For this clonotype: Compared with germline, one end of the junction differs, possibly owing to a read error. The genes are TRBV5-5 and TRBJ2-1; 7 bases line up with TRBD1. This CDR3 is 13 amino acids long. CDR1 is SGHKS and CDR2 is YYEKEE in the germline V gene (reference sequence). CDR3: CATSTGTYNGQFF. The CDR3, as DNA: TGTGCCACCTCGACAGGGACCTACAATGGGCAGTTCTTC.

This clonotype was seen a handful of times. The genes are TRBV28 and TRBJ2-3, with D perhaps TRBD1 (6 bases). This CDR3 is 14 amino acids long. Germline CDR1 is MDHEN and CDR2 is SYDVKM. V was cut by 4 bases and J by 6 bases, with 14 bases left in between. The CDR3, as DNA: TGTGCCAGCAGTTCCAAAGGGGGATTGGATACGCAGTATTTT. Amino acid sequence: CASSSKGGLDTQYF.

This clonotype came up once. The V call is TRBV14, the J call TRBJ1-1; the match to TRBD1 covers 7 bases. There are 14 residues in the CDR3. CDR1 is SGHDN and CDR2 is FVKESK in the germline V gene. V gave up 2 bases and J gave up 4 bases; unmatched junction bases: 4. CDR3 amino acids: CASSQPRDSTEAFF. The CDR3 DNA follows: TGTGCCAGCAGCCAACCACGGGACAGCACTGAAGCTTTCTTT.

This clonotype was seen ten or more times. This chain connects TRBV6-6 to TRBJ1-2, with 8 positions matching TRBD1. Germline CDR1 is MNHNY and CDR2 is SVGAGI (reference sequence). The CDR3 length is 14 residues. J lost 2 bases, V lost 2 bases, and 1 base had no gene match. The CDR3 is CASSYDRGNYGYTF. CDR3 in DNA: TGTGCCAGCAGTTACGACAGGGGAAACTATGGCTACACCTTC.

The DNA of the CDR3 is TGCGCCAGCAAGCTAAGACAGGGTTGGAATGAAAAACTGTTTTTT. Its protein product is CASKLRQGWNEKLFF. The chain combines TRBV4-3 with TRBJ1-4, with TRBD1 matching 7 bases. This CDR3 has 15 amino acids. CDR1 and CDR2 from the germline V gene are LGHNA and YSLEER. J gave up 5 bases and V 7 bases, and 10 bases lay outside the gene matches.

This chain uses TRBV7-2 with TRBJ1-1, with D possibly TRBD1 on 6 matching bases. Germline V gives CDR1 SGHTA, CDR2 FQGNSA. The V end lost 7 bases, the J end lost 4 bases, and 19 bases lay between the germline ends. The length of the CDR3 is 15 residues. As DNA, the CDR3 is TGTGCCAGCACTCGTGGGGGGGCGCACAGCACTGAAGCTTTCTTT. It yields the protein CASTRGGAHSTEAFF.

Details on this clonotype: Just one base apart from a much larger clone, this may be a read error. This chain connects TRBV6-6 to TRBJ2-7; D is ambiguous. Matching the DNA end better, TRBJ2-5 makes the J call doubtful. From germline, CDR1 is MNHNY and CDR2 SVGAGI (reference sequence). CDR3 length: 13 residues. CDR3 amino acids: CASTDEVVETQYF. CDR3 nucleotides: TGTGCCAGCACCGACGAGGTCGTAGAGACCCAGTACTTC.

The J gene is TRBJ1-6, the V gene TRBV28, with D maybe TRBD1 (6 bases). Trimming shortened V by 4 bases and J by 4 bases, and 14 bases separated the two germline ends. Germline values: CDR1 MDHEN, CDR2 SYDVKM. The CDR3 runs to 16 residues. CDR3 nucleotide sequence: TGTGCCAGCAGTTCACAGGGAAGGGGATATAATTCACCCCTCCACTTT. It is translated as CASSSQGRGYNSPLHF.

The sample holds many counts of this clonotype. CDR3 bases: TGTGCCAGCAGTTCAACTACCAATGAGCAGTTCTTC. This sequence encodes CASSSTTNEQFF. The chain uses TRBV12-3 or TRBV12-4 and TRBJ2-1; no clear D gene. CDR3 length: 12 amino acids. V lost 4 bases, J lost 6 bases, and 7 bases lay in between.

V usage is TRBV27 and J usage is TRBJ2-1, with 12 positions matching TRBD2. Per the germline V gene, CDR1 is MNHEY and CDR2 is SMNVEV (reference sequence). J lost 8 bases, V lost 2 bases, and 4 bases had no gene match. The CDR3 sequence is 15 residues long. The CDR3 loop reads CASSLLAGGMDEQFF. As DNA, the CDR3 is TGTGCCAGCAGTTTACTAGCGGGGGGGATGGATGAGCAGTTCTTC.

The J gene is TRBJ1-2, the V gene TRBV6-6; D is perhaps TRBD1 (5 bases). The germline CDR1 and CDR2 sequences are MNHNY and SVGAGI (reference sequence). The CDR3 has 14 residues. V lost 7 bases and J 4 bases, leaving 16 bases between the germline ends. CDR3 loop: CASTRDGGTYGYTF. Here the CDR3 DNA reads TGTGCCAGCACCCGGGACGGGGGAACCTATGGCTACACCTTC.

This clonotype showed up just a few times. The chain carries TRBV10-3 and TRBJ1-2; 8 nucleotides match TRBD1. CDR3 length: 13 residues. The V and J ends lost 6 bases and 8 bases, in that order; junction bases with no gene match: 8. Germline-derived CDR1 and CDR2 are ENHRY and SYGVKD. The CDR3 region has the DNA TGTGCCATCAGCGAGGACAGGGTTGAAGGCTACACCTTC. Protein sequence: CAISEDRVEGYTF.

The rearrangement links TRBV21-1 to TRBJ2-1; no check of the table's D call, TRBD2, against the DNA was made. TRBV21-1 is reported as a pseudogene. CDR3 length: 17 residues. DNA of the CDR3: TGTGCCAGCAGCAAGGCTAGGACTAGCGGGAGTTGTAATGAGCAGTTCTTC. This sequence encodes CASSKARTSGSCNEQFF.

This clonotype was counted between two and nine times. Here the CDR3 reads CASSQQGRVETQYF. In DNA, the CDR3 is TGTGCCAGCAGCCAGCAAGGGCGAGTGGAGACCCAGTACTTC. The gene calls are TRBV7-2 and TRBJ2-5; D not certain. V was pared by 5 bases and J by 5 bases, with 15 bases between. This CDR3 is 14 amino acids long. Germline V lookup: CDR1 SGHTA, CDR2 FQGNSA.

The J gene is TRBJ2-3, the V gene TRBV7-8; 13 nucleotides agree with TRBD2. J was trimmed by 6 bases and V by 4 bases; bases with no gene match: 4. The CDR3 covers 15 residues. Germline-derived CDR1 and CDR2 are SGHVS and FQNEAQ. The CDR3 loop reads CASSSGLAGEDTQYF. The CDR3 DNA sequence: TGTGCCAGCAGCTCCGGACTAGCGGGAGAGGATACGCAGTATTTT.

This clonotype was seen more than once but under ten times. The chain recombines TRBV6-2 or TRBV6-3 with TRBJ1-5, with 9 bases matching TRBD1. J lost 3 bases, V lost 4 bases, and 10 bases had no gene match. Per the germline V gene, CDR1 is MNHEY and CDR2 is SVGEGT. The CDR3 length is 17 residues. DNA for the CDR3: TGTGCCAGCAGTTTCCTATCCGGGACAGGGATCAATCAGCCCCAGCATTTT. Its translation is CASSFLSGTGINQPQHF.

As to this clonotype: This could be a read error, since a much larger clone is one nucleotide away. V gene TRBV7-2 combines with J gene TRBJ2-5; perhaps TRBD2 as D (6 bases). The CDR3 consists of 16 residues. The germline CDR1 and CDR2 sequences are SGHTA and FQGNSA. The V and J ends lost 7 bases and 5 bases respectively, with 23 bases between them. The CDR3 region has the DNA TGTGCCAGCACCCCTTCGGGACGAGCGGGTGTGGAGACCCAGTACTTC. This encodes CASTPSGRAGVETQYF.

The chain links TRBV13 to TRBJ2-1, with 7 bases identical to TRBD2. Per the germline V gene, CDR1 is PRHDT and CDR2 is FYEKMQ (reference sequence). After removal of 5 bases from V and 5 bases from J, the junction contained 0 bases not matched to a gene. The CDR3 has 12 residues. This chain's CDR3 is CASSGRDNEQFF. Written as DNA, the CDR3 is TGTGCCAGCAGCGGGAGGGACAATGAGCAGTTCTTC.

The DNA for the CDR3 is TGTGCCAGCAGGGGAACTAGCGGGGCTCCTACAGATACGCAGTATTTT. Residues: CASRGTSGAPTDTQYF. The V gene is TRBV7-3, the J gene TRBJ2-3; 10 positions match TRBD2. Trimming at V came to 6 bases and at J to 3 bases, leaving 9 bases not matched to a gene. CDR3 length: 16 amino acids. In germline, CDR1 is SGHTA, CDR2 FQGTGA.

This chain joins TRBV29-1 and TRBJ1-5, with TRBD1 identical over 7 bases. Germline V CDR1 and CDR2: SQVTM, ANQGSEA. The J segment lost 0 bases and the V segment lost 8 bases, leaving 10 bases of the junction unmatched. The CDR3 has 15 residues. CDR3 DNA sequence: TGCAGCCCGGGCAACAGGGGACATAGCAATCAGCCCCAGCATTTT. Amino acids: CSPGNRGHSNQPQHF.

The genes are TRBV29-1 and TRBJ2-6; unclear D gene. Germline CDR1 and CDR2: SQVTM and ANQGSEA. The CDR3 spans 13 residues. With 4 bases removed from V and 1 base from J, the gap between germline ends came to 5 bases. The CDR3 reads CSVAESGANVLTF. The CDR3 nucleotides read TGCAGCGTTGCTGAATCTGGGGCCAACGTCCTGACTTTC.

At least ten counts were recorded for this clonotype. V and J are TRBV7-9 and TRBJ1-2, with 8 bases identical to TRBD1. With 5 bases clipped from V and 8 bases from J, the junction kept 4 bases outside the gene matches. CDR1 is SEHNR, CDR2 FQNEAQ, per germline (reference sequence). The CDR3 sequence is 12 residues long. CDR3 DNA sequence: TGTGCCAGCAGCCCTGGACAGGGCGGCTACACCTTC. It encodes CASSPGQGGYTF.